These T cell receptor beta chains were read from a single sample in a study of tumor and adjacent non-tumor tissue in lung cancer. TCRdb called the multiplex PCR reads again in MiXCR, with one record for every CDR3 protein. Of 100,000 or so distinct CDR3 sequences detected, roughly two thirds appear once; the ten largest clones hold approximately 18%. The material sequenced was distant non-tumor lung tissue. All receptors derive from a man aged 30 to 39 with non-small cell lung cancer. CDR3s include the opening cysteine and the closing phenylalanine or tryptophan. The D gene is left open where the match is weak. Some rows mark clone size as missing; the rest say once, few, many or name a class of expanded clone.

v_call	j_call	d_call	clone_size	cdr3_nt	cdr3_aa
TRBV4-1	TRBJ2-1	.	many	TGCGCCAGCAGCCAAGAATTTACGGGGGGCACGTACAATGAGCAGTTCTTC	CASSQEFTGGTYNEQFF
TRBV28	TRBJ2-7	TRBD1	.	TGTGCCAGCAGTTTATTTGCGACAGGGAACGTGCAGTACTTC	CASSLFATGNVQYF
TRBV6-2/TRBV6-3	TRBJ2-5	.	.	TGTGCCAGCAGTTACGGGGGAAAGCAAGAGACCCGGTACTTC	CASSYGGKQETRYF
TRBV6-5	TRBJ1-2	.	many	TGTGCCAGCAGTCTTCAGGGAGAGGCGAATGGCTACACCTTC	CASSLQGEANGYTF
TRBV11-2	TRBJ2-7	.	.	TGTGCCAGCAGCTTTCAGGGATCCCACGAGCAGTACTTC	CASSFQGSHEQYF
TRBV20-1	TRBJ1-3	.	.	TGCAATGTTGGGGGGGGAAGCTCTGGAAACACCATATATTTT	CNVGGGSSGNTIYF
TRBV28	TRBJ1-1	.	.	TGTGCCAGTAGTATGGAGAACACTGAAGCTTTCTTT	CASSMENTEAFF
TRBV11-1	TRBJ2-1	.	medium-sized	TGTGCCAGCAGCGAGACTAGGGTCTTCTACAATGAGCAGTTCTTC	CASSETRVFYNEQFF
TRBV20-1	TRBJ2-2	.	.	TGCAGTGCTAGAGACCCCTCCGTACAGGACACCGGGGAGCTGTTGTTT	CSARDPSVQDTGELLF
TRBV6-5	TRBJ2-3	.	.	TGTGCCAGCAGTTCGGGGGACACCCGGGGTACAGATATGCACTATTTT	CASSSGDTRGTDMHYF
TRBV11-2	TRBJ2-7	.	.	TGTGACAGCAGCTTAATGAGGGAGCAGTACTTC	CDSSLMREQYF
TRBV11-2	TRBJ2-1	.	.	TGTCCCAGCAGACGAGCTAAGGAGCAGTTCTTC	CPSRRAKEQFF
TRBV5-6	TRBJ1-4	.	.	TGTGCCAGCAGCTTGTGGGGACGGGCAGGTCGCAAAAAACTGTTTTTT	CASSLWGRAGRKKLFF
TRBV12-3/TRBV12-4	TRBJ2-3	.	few	TGTGCCAGCAGTCTCTTCGTAGCGGATAGCACAGATACACAGTATTTT	CASSLFVADSTDTQYF
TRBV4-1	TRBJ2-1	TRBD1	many	TGCGCCAGCAAATTGGACAGGGCGTACAATGAGCAGTTCTTC	CASKLDRAYNEQFF
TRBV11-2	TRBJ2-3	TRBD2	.	TGTGGCAGCAGCTTACTAGCGGGGGGGCAGGATACGCAGTATTTT	CGSSLLAGGQDTQYF
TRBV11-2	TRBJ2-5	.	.	TGTGCCAGCAGCTCCCGCCCGGGAGAACAAGAGACCCAGAATTTC	CASSSRPGEQETQNF
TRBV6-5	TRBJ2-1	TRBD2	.	TGTGCCTGCAGCCTCCGGACTAGCGGGAGGGCCACATTTGAGCAGTTCTTC	CACSLRTSGRATFEQFF
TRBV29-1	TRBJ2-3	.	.	TGCAGCATTGAAGATGTTAAGGTAGATACGCAGTATTTC	CSIEDVKVDTQYF
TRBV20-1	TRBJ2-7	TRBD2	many	TGCAGTGCTAGTAGTGTTAGCGGGAGAATAATCTACGAGCAGTACTTC	CSASSVSGRIIYEQYF
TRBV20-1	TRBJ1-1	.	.	TGCAGTCCTAATGCGGACAGTAGGAACACTGAAGCTTTCTTT	CSPNADSRNTEAFF
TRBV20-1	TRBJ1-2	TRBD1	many	TGCAGTGCTAGTACAGGGGGCGGCTATGGCTACACCTTC	CSASTGGGYGYTF
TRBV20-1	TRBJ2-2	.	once	TGCAGAGCTAGTCTCGGGGGCACCGGGGAGCTGTCTTTT	CRASLGGTGELSF
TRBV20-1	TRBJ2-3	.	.	TGCACTGCTAGAAGTTGGGGGACATACACAGATATGCAGTATTTT	CTARSWGTYTDMQYF
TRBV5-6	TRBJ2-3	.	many	TGTGCCAGCAGCTCCCTGGGTCCCGGAGGAACAGATACGCAGTATTTT	CASSSLGPGGTDTQYF
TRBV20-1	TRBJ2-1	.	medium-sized	TGCAGTGCGAAATACAATGAGCAGTTCTTC	CSAKYNEQFF
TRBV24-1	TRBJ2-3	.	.	TGTGCCACCAGTAATTCCACCACATATACGCAGTATTTT	CATSNSTTYTQYF
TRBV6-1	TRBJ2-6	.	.	TGTGCCAGCTGTGGCTCGGGCTCTGGGGCCAACCTCCTGACTTTC	CASCGSGSGANLLTF
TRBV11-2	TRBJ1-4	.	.	TGTGTCAGCAGCGCTAACATAGGGAAACTATTTTTT	CVSSANIGKLFF
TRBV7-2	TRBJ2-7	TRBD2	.	TGTGCCAGCACTAGCGGGGGGAACACATACGAGCAGTACTTC	CASTSGGNTYEQYF
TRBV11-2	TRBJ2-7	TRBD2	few	TGTGCCAGCAGCTTAGGTAGCGGGGGGACCTTCTACGAGCAGTACTTC	CASSLGSGGTFYEQYF
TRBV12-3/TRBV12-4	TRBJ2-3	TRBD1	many	TGTGCCAGCAGTTCCCCGGACAGGGCAGATACGCAGTATTTT	CASSSPDRADTQYF
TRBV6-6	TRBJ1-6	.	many	TGTGCCAGCAGCCAGGTGAGGGGGTCTTCACCCCTCCACTTT	CASSQVRGSSPLHF
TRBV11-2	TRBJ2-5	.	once	TGTGCAACCAGGCACAGGGTCGAGACCCAGTACTTC	CATRHRVETQYF
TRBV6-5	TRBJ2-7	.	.	TGTGCCAGCAGTTACTCTCCGGTACCCGCCCCGAACGGCCTGCAGTACTTC	CASSYSPVPAPNGLQYF
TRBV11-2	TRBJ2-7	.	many	TGTGCCAGCAGCTCCCCCACCTACGAGCAGTACTTC	CASSSPTYEQYF
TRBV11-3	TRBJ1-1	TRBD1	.	TGTGCCAGTAGCCCGGGACAGCTAAACACTGATGCTTTCTTT	CASSPGQLNTDAFF
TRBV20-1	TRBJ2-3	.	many	TGCAGTGCTATACCAGCGGATCAAGGCAGCACAGATACGCAGTATTTT	CSAIPADQGSTDTQYF
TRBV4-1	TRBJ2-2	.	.	TGCGCCAGTAGCCAGGATCTACCTAACGTTAGCACCGGGGAGCTGTTTTTT	CASSQDLPNVSTGELFF
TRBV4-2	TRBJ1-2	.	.	TGTGCCAGCAGTCAAGATCGGTTGGAGTTCGATGACTACACCTTC	CASSQDRLEFDDYTF